The sequence of this TCR beta chain was determined in a study of early T cells in non-severe SARS-CoV-2 infection. Study context: Bulk RNA isolated from unsorted whole blood underwent sequencing; chains were not paired. Findings and caveats of the study: Anti-spike CD8 responses were favored by VDJdb matching, which missed private and CD4 specificities.

Trimming left V 0 bases short and J 2 bases short, with 11 bases between. Germline-derived CDR1 and CDR2 are DFQATT and SNEGSKA (reference sequence). CDR3 length equals 15 residues. Attachment of unique molecular identifiers was made to individual cDNA molecules. TCRdb processed the 5' RACE reads anew with MiXCR; each CDR3 protein has one entry. The data show about 110,000 distinct CDR3 sequences, 9% to 13% seen once. A remark on this clonotype: Its antigen remains unidentified. A much larger clone lies a single base off, so this may be a read error.

The V call is TRBV20-1, the J call TRBJ2-1, with a possible D match to TRBD1 (5 bases). This TCR came from an adult who was a healthcare worker with PCR-confirmed SARS-CoV-2 infection or an uninfected control (not recorded which). Sequencing input: whole blood. CDR3 coding DNA: TGCAGTGCTAGAGATTGGGCCAGGGCCTACAATGAGCAGTTCTTC. Protein product: CSARDWARAYNEQFF.